This T cell receptor beta chain was captured by sequencing in a study of blood T cell repertoires in COVID-19. This CDR3 has 13 residues. Trimming cost V 5 bases and J 10 bases, with 12 bases left between them. Germline values: CDR1 MNHEY, CDR2 SMNVEV (reference sequence). Assay used: immunoSEQ multiplex PCR; TCRdb lists only in-frame clones, some missing. The table shows over 70,000 clones, with approximately 90% occurring only once. The rearrangement joins TRBV27 to TRBJ1-6, with a weak D call TRBD1 (5 bases). This receptor was identified in a human donor with active COVID-19. The donor label of this sample is uncertain. Sequences were obtained from peripheral blood. CDR3 coding DNA: TGTGCCAGCAGTCCTCCACAGGTATCACCCCTCCACTTT. Encoded protein: CASSPPQVSPLHF.